Listed here are 19 T cell receptor beta chains from one sample, sequenced in a study of low-dose radiotherapy and immunotherapy resistance in tumors. Alpha- and beta-chain coverage of first-strand cDNA came from TRAV- and TRBV-specific primers. TCR amplification involved roughly 21 PCR cycles with a constant-region primer and V-primer adapter. MiXCR, applied by TCRdb to the reads, yields one record per CDR3 protein. The table shows around 79,000 distinct CDR3 sequences, with 18% occurring only once. Described time point: before trial treatment. This specimen consisted of PBMCs, obtained before treatment. The source is a male donor with prostate cancer.

The chain recombines TRBV3-1 with TRBJ2-1, with D maybe TRBD2 (6 bases). V was cut by 2 bases and J by 6 bases, with 14 bases left in between. CDR3 length: 15 residues. CDR1 and CDR2 from the germline V gene are LGHDT and YNNKEL (reference sequence). The CDR3 DNA sequence: TGTGCCAGCAGCCAACGGGGGATCTCGGGCAATGAGCAGTTCTTC. It translates to CASSQRGISGNEQFF.

This clonotype was detected ten times or more. The V call is TRBV6-2 or TRBV6-3, the J call TRBJ1-4, with D unclear. CDR1 MNHEY and CDR2 SVGEGT come from the germline V gene. The CDR3 has 11 amino acids. The V end lost 5 bases, the J end lost 14 bases, and 12 bases lay between the germline ends. For the CDR3, the DNA is TGTGCCAGCAGTGAATCCTGGACTCTGTTTTTT. Translation: CASSESWTLFF.

The chain joins TRBV9 to TRBJ2-1; D perhaps matches TRBD2 (5 bases). Trimming cost V 1 base and J 8 bases, with 16 bases left between them. Germline V gives CDR1 SGDLS, CDR2 YYNGEE. CDR3 length: 15 residues. Written as DNA, the CDR3 is TGTGCCAGCAGCGTAAACGGGAACCCCGGGGATGAGCAGTTCTTC. Residues: CASSVNGNPGDEQFF. The variable domain in full, completed from reference TRBV9 and TRBJ2-1, reads DSGVTQTPKHLITATGQRVTLRCSPRSGDLSVYWYQQSLDQGLQFLIQYYNGEERAKGNILERFSAQQFPDLHSELNLSSLELGDSALYFCASSVNGNPGDEQFFGPGTRLTVL.

This clonotype came up many times. The chain has TRBV3-1 and TRBJ1-4; 11 bases are shared with TRBD1. The germline gives CDR1 LGHDT, CDR2 YNNKEL (reference sequence). Trimming removed 4 bases from V and 10 bases from J; junction bases left unmatched: 11. CDR3 length: 16 residues. The CDR3 nucleotides are TGTGCCAGCAGCCCCCCGGACAGGGGGCTGGGTGGAAAACTGTTTTTT. Its protein is CASSPPDRGLGGKLFF.

At least ten counts were recorded for this clonotype. Written as DNA, the CDR3 is TGCGCCAGCAGCCCGTCAGCGGGGCGCCTCTACGAGCAGTACTTC. Protein: CASSPSAGRLYEQYF. The chain has TRBV4-3 and TRBJ2-7, with TRBD2 matching 7 bases. This CDR3 has 15 amino acids. In germline, CDR1 is LGHNA, CDR2 YSLEER. The V gene end was trimmed by 4 bases and the J gene end by 3 bases; junction bases not matched to a gene: 9.

This clonotype was seen ten or more times. V usage is TRBV5-4 and J usage is TRBJ2-2; the match to TRBD1 covers 11 bases. Germline V gene sequence: CDR1 SGHNT, CDR2 YYREEE (reference sequence). Unmatched junction bases numbered 5, after V lost 5 bases and J lost 5 bases. CDR3 length equals 15 residues. The DNA for the CDR3 is TGTGCCAGCAGACCCGGGACAGGGGGTACCGGGGAGCTGTTTTTT. It translates to CASRPGTGGTGELFF.

This clonotype is a singleton in its sample. With only one base between it and a far larger clone, this is likely a read error. The chain employs TRBV7-9 and TRBJ2-7; D is perhaps TRBD2 (5 bases). V was clipped by 5 bases and J by 3 bases, with 20 bases between them. CDR3 length: 16 residues. Germline V lookup: CDR1 SEHNR, CDR2 FQNEAQ (reference sequence). This chain's CDR3 is CASSTAGRGRLYEQYF. For the CDR3, the DNA is TGTGCCAGCAGCACCGCGGGCCGCGGGCGGCTCTACGAGCAGTACTTC.

This clonotype was seen only a few times. The chain recombines TRBV20-1 with TRBJ2-5, with TRBD2 as a possible D gene (6 bases). This CDR3 has 15 amino acids. Germline CDR1 and CDR2: DFQATT and SNEGSKA (reference sequence). V dropped 3 bases and J dropped 1 base, with 15 bases sitting between them. The CDR3 DNA is TGCAGTGCTAGTCCGCCCTCCGGGGGCCAAGAGACCCAGTACTTC. Translating gives CSASPPSGGQETQYF.

The chain carries TRBV18 and TRBJ2-3; 7 bases line up with TRBD2. After removal of 6 bases from V and 2 bases from J, the junction contained 5 bases not matched to a gene. Per the germline V gene, CDR1 is KGHSH and CDR2 is LQKENI. This CDR3 spans 14 amino acids. CDR3 protein: CASSPQRDTDTQYF. CDR3 DNA sequence: TGTGCCAGCTCCCCTCAGCGGGACACAGATACGCAGTATTTT.

This clonotype came up many times. This chain connects TRBV20-1 to TRBJ2-1; D might be TRBD1 or TRBD2, each matching 5 bases. The length of the CDR3 is 23 residues. Germline assignment: CDR1 DFQATT and CDR2 SNEGSKA (reference sequence). The ends were cut back, 3 bases at V and 0 bases at J, with 36 bases in the middle. The CDR3 loop is CSARQSRDRFSLPTHSSYNEQFF. The CDR3 bases are TGCAGTGCTAGGCAATCGAGGGACCGGTTCTCCCTTCCCACTCATAGCTCCTACAATGAGCAGTTCTTC.

A note on this clonotype: This likely traces to a read error, being one base from a far larger clone. This rearrangement joins TRBV4-3 to TRBJ1-1; 9 positions agree with TRBD1. This CDR3 is 16 amino acids long. Germline values: CDR1 LGHNA, CDR2 YSLEER. For the CDR3, the DNA is TGCGCCAGCAGCCAGGCACAGGGGGCCCTGAACACTGGAGCTTTCTTT. This encodes CASSQAQGALNTGAFF.

This clonotype showed up many times. The CDR3 DNA follows: TGCAGTGCTAGCGGGGGAGTGGGGGTTTTTAATGAGCAGTTCTTC. It specifies CSASGGVGVFNEQFF. The chain recombines TRBV20-1 with TRBJ2-1; maybe TRBD2 (6 bases). CDR1 and CDR2 (germline): DFQATT, SNEGSKA (reference sequence). The CDR3 spans 15 residues. V lost 3 bases, J lost 7 bases, and 19 bases lay in between.

This clonotype turned up a few times. The CDR3 DNA sequence: TGTGCCAGCAGCTTATTATCCAGCGGGGGAGGGGCAGATACGCAGTATTTT. As protein: CASSLLSSGGGADTQYF. The chain recombines TRBV7-3 with TRBJ2-3, with 8 bases that match TRBD2. Germline CDR1 reads SGHTA; CDR2 reads FQGTGA. This CDR3 has 17 amino acids. V trimming: 2 bases; J trimming: 4 bases; junction bases outside the gene matches: 11.

This clonotype was detected ten times or more. The V gene is TRBV12-5, the J gene TRBJ2-3; unclear D gene. The CDR3 consists of 12 residues. The germline gives CDR1 LGHNT, CDR2 FRNRAP. Trimming took off 7 bases at V and 2 bases at J, with 7 bases between the two ends. The CDR3 coding sequence is TGTGCTAGTGCCCAAACCACAGATACGCAGTATTTT. Translated: CASAQTTDTQYF.

This clonotype was counted at least ten times. The V and J genes are TRBV18 and TRBJ2-1; no definite D call. Trimming took 3 bases from V and 9 from J, leaving 9 bases between them. CDR3 length: 12 residues. Germline assignment: CDR1 KGHSH and CDR2 LQKENI. The DNA of the CDR3 is TGTGCCAGCTCACCTTCCAGTGCTGAGCAGTTCTTC. The encoded protein is CASSPSSAEQFF.

In its sample, this clonotype was seen many times. The chain is built from TRBV29-1 and TRBJ2-7; maybe TRBD1 (5 bases). Germline values: CDR1 SQVTM, CDR2 ANQGSEA. The germline V and J ends were trimmed by 7 bases and 2 bases, with 12 bases remaining between them. The CDR3 spans 12 residues. Here the CDR3 DNA reads TGCAGCGCTAAGACAGATGCCTACGAGCAGTACTTC. The encoded protein is CSAKTDAYEQYF.

This clonotype was detected ten times or more. V gene TRBV12-3 or TRBV12-4 combines with J gene TRBJ2-5; D uncertain. V gave up 8 bases and J gave up 2 bases, with 12 bases separating them. There are 13 residues in the CDR3. The CDR3 protein is CASSTTTQETQYF. The CDR3 DNA reads as TGTGCCAGCTCTACAACTACACAAGAGACCCAGTACTTC.

The V gene is TRBV10-3, the J gene TRBJ2-1, with TRBD2 identical over 11 bases. V lost 4 bases to trimming and J lost 9 bases; unmatched junction nucleotides: 5. This CDR3 has 14 amino acids. Looked up from germline, CDR1 is ENHRY and CDR2 is SYGVKD. The CDR3 coding sequence is TGTGCCATCAGTGCACTAGCGGGAGAGGGTGAGCAGTTCTTC. This sequence encodes CAISALAGEGEQFF.

This clonotype was seen many times. This chain joins TRBV27 and TRBJ2-2; D is possibly TRBD1 (5 bases). V lost 0 bases and J 1 base, leaving 9 bases between the germline ends. The CDR3 contains 16 residues. Germline CDR1 and CDR2: MNHEY and SMNVEV (reference sequence). The CDR3 sequence: CASSLSRRENTGELFF. CDR3 DNA sequence: TGTGCCAGCAGTTTATCTCGCAGGGAGAACACCGGGGAGCTGTTTTTT.